A single sample gave rise to the 13 T cell receptor beta chains below, sequenced in a study of T-cell memory formation after mild COVID-19. MiXCR, applied by TCRdb to the 5' RACE reads, yields one record per CDR3 protein. Of hundreds of thousands of distinct CDR3 sequences detected, roughly 25% appear once; the ten largest clones hold approximately 13%. The sequenced sample consisted of PBMCs or a T cell subset sorted from them (not recorded which). The source is an adult woman who had mild COVID-19 (a few samples of this study predate the infection). Cell type and time point are not known.

V is TRBV24-1 and J is TRBJ2-1; possibly TRBD2 for D (7 bases). CDR1 is KGHDR and CDR2 is SFDVKD in the germline V gene. The CDR3 covers 14 residues. V was shortened by 5 bases and J by 2 bases, with 9 bases between the two germline ends. DNA for the CDR3: TGTGCCACCAGTGGGGAGGGGGCCTACAATGAGCAGTTCTTC. Translation: CATSGEGAYNEQFF.

The chain carries TRBV7-6 and TRBJ2-4; either TRBD1 or TRBD2 may supply D (5 bases each). This CDR3 has 15 residues. V dropped 2 bases and J dropped 7 bases, with 15 bases sitting between them. Germline lookup yields CDR1 SGHVS and CDR2 FNYEAQ. CDR3 DNA: TGTGCCAGCAGCTTAAGCACGGGGCGGGTGAACATTCAGTACTTC. Protein product: CASSLSTGRVNIQYF.

The genes are TRBV29-1 and TRBJ1-1; D uncertain. Per germline, CDR1 SQVTM and CDR2 ANQGSEA. The ends were cut back, 4 bases at V and 0 bases at J, with 3 bases in the middle. The CDR3 contains 11 residues. As DNA, the CDR3 is TGCAGCGTTGGAATGAACACTGAAGCTTTCTTT. Translation: CSVGMNTEAFF.

The table lists this clonotype with many counts. CDR3 protein: CASSHSAENGETQYF. The CDR3 DNA sequence: TGTGCCAGCAGCCACTCCGCGGAGAACGGAGAGACCCAGTACTTC. The V and J genes are TRBV9 and TRBJ2-5; D call uncertain. Germline CDR1 and CDR2: SGDLS and YYNGEE. The CDR3 has 15 amino acids. The V end lost 4 bases, the J end lost 4 bases, and 17 bases lay between the germline ends.

The chain joins TRBV20-1 to TRBJ2-3; the D gene is possibly TRBD2 (6 bases). Trimming shortened V by 3 bases and J by 1 base, and 17 bases separated the two germline ends. From germline, CDR1 is DFQATT and CDR2 SNEGSKA (reference sequence). The length of the CDR3 is 16 residues. CDR3 sequence: CSASQGLSRGTDTQYF. In DNA form, the CDR3 reads TGCAGTGCTAGCCAGGGACTCTCTCGGGGCACAGATACGCAGTATTTT.

The CDR3 loop reads CSVAVSQETQYF. CDR3 DNA: TGCAGCGTTGCAGTTTCCCAAGAGACCCAGTACTTC. This chain uses TRBV29-1 with TRBJ2-5; D is unclear. V was pared by 4 bases and J by 1 base, with 7 bases between. Germline V gives CDR1 SQVTM, CDR2 ANQGSEA. The CDR3 is 12 amino acids.

In this sample, this clonotype turned up a few times. This chain joins TRBV24-1 and TRBJ2-1; 10 nucleotides agree with TRBD2. Germline trimming cut 1 base from V and 8 bases from J; bases unmatched to any gene: 10. Germline loops: CDR1 KGHDR, CDR2 SFDVKD. This CDR3 has 17 amino acids. The CDR3, as DNA: TGTGCCACCAGTGATTTTCAGCGGGAGGGCCTTTCACATGAGCAGTTCTTC. The encoded protein is CATSDFQREGLSHEQFF.

This chain connects TRBV20-1 to TRBJ1-2, with TRBD1 matching over 7 bases. The CDR3 is 15 amino acids. V dropped 0 bases and J dropped 5; count of bases not matched to a gene: 9. CDR1 and CDR2 from the germline V gene are DFQATT and SNEGSKA (reference sequence). The chain's CDR3 is CSARDSNRDRYGYTF. The CDR3 DNA is TGCAGTGCTAGAGACTCGAATCGGGACAGATATGGCTACACCTTC.

In its sample, this clonotype was seen a few times. The J gene is TRBJ2-7, the V gene TRBV5-1, with D maybe TRBD1 (6 bases). The V gene lost 1 base and the J gene lost 3 bases, with 8 bases spanning the gap. CDR3 length equals 13 residues. The germline V gene has CDR1 SGHRS and CDR2 YFSETQ. CDR3 DNA: TGCGCCAGCAGCTTGAAAGGGGGCTACGAGCAGTACTTC. Translation: CASSLKGGYEQYF.

The chain is built from TRBV5-5 and TRBJ2-3; unclear D gene. Between the trimmed V and J ends, which lost 1 base and 2 bases, there was a span of 14 bases. Looked up from germline, CDR1 is SGHKS and CDR2 is YYEKEE (reference sequence). CDR3 length: 16 residues. CDR3 region: CASSLFHSSVTDTQYF. DNA of the CDR3: TGTGCCAGCAGCTTGTTTCATTCCTCCGTCACAGATACGCAGTATTTT.

At least ten counts were recorded for this clonotype. The J gene is TRBJ2-3, the V gene TRBV29-1, with a tentative D call TRBD2 (5 bases). V was trimmed by 3 bases and J by 2 bases, leaving 12 bases between them. The length of the CDR3 is 14 residues. Germline V CDR1 and CDR2: SQVTM, ANQGSEA. CDR3 in DNA: TGCAGCGTTGATACCCGCGGGTCCACAGATACGCAGTATTTT. Amino acids: CSVDTRGSTDTQYF.

The chain uses TRBV24-1 and TRBJ2-1, with 8 bases identical to TRBD2. The CDR3 runs 17 residues. Trimming removed 5 bases from V and 7 bases from J; junction bases left unmatched: 15. Looked up from germline, CDR1 is KGHDR and CDR2 is SFDVKD. The CDR3: CATSAPGLAGPGNEQFF. CDR3 in DNA: TGTGCCACCAGTGCACCTGGGTTAGCGGGACCGGGGAATGAGCAGTTCTTC.

The CDR3 loop is CAWSIRSPGSNQPQHF. The CDR3 bases are TGTGCCTGGAGTATTAGGTCTCCGGGGAGCAATCAGCCCCAGCATTTT. The genes are TRBV30 and TRBJ1-5; no clear D gene. Germline CDR1 and CDR2: GTSNPN and SVGIG (reference sequence). The CDR3 has 16 amino acids. V gave up 2 bases and J gave up 1 base, with 15 bases separating them.